This T cell receptor beta chain was recorded in a study of tumor and adjacent non-tumor tissue in lung cancer listed by TCRdb under 2018. In terms of the full investigation: Patients with adenocarcinoma (roughly 12), squamous cell carcinoma (2) and small cell lung cancer (1) were included in the cohort. Ages among the 15 or so patients ranged from about 30 to 80 years, there were some 10 men and 5 women, and disease was at TNM stage I to III. Sequencing generated a total of 120 million or so productive TCRbeta reads, averaging around 4 million reads per sample. Bulk TCRbeta repertoires were compared between lung tumor tissue and matched distant non-tumor lung tissue obtained from fewer than 16 lung cancer patients. More than 25 paired specimens, one tumor and one normal lung sample per patient, were profiled by TCRbeta CDR3 sequencing.

Paper-wide results and their limitations: The top 100 clones accounted for a significantly larger cumulative portion of the repertoire in normal lung than in tumor tissue. Only around 15 patients were included in the cohort, and the need for larger samples and more detailed clinical data was noted by the authors. Tumor tissue showed significantly greater TCR diversity (inverse Simpson) than normal lung tissue (about 400 vs 150, P = 0.0075, Mann-Whitney U test). Neither the sequencing platform nor unique molecular identifiers are named or mentioned anywhere in the methods. Because peripheral blood was not sequenced, blood TCRbeta repertoires in the lung cancer patients of the study were not examined. Significantly higher TCR diversity was found in younger patients, and higher tumor TCR diversity was associated with shorter overall and disease-free survival.

In regard to this clonotype: Its cognate antigen has yet to be identified. One end of the junction does not line up with germline, which may come from a read error.

The CDR3 sequence holds 16 residues, the cysteine and phenylalanine included. The sequence is cut down to CDR3 DNA, 48 bases in frame from base 1. The germline V gene encodes CDR1 MDHEN and CDR2 SYDVKM. RNA was extracted from bulk unsorted tissue and checked for quality with a NanoDrop ND-1000 and an Agilent 2100. Normal lung samples were distant non-tumor tissue taken more than 3 cm from the tumor edge. All donors had newly diagnosed lung cancer, had not received prior chemotherapy, and were admitted for thoracic surgery in China between August and November 2014. Patients who had received previous radiotherapy or chemotherapy, or who had another concurrent cancer, were excluded from the study. Surgical tissue pieces of about 1-2.3 cm3 were preserved in RNAlater solution and were kept at -80 degrees C until use. The library was made by multiplex PCR. The instrument given in TCRdb is Illumina HiSeq 2500. TCRbeta libraries were constructed through three rounds of nested PCR with primers (Table S4) according to protocols modified from ARM-PCR. Before sequencing, PCR products of 200-500 bp were cut from the gel and purified using the QIAquick gel extraction kit. The paper's processing steps were these. Trimmomatic was used to clean the reads, FLASH merged the cleaned reads into complete CDR3 sequences, and MiTCR assigned the sequences to V(D)J germline segments. VDJtools was used to compute clonal diversity as the inverse Simpson's index. In-frame sequences lacking a premature stop codon were counted as productive reads. TCRdb redid the processing of the public reads, applying fastp at Q25 and MiXCR, and retained in-frame beta chains. Entries that share a CDR3 protein sequence are merged under the most common genes and DNA. None of the V and J calls come from the authors' own analysis; TCRdb made them. The sample table shows about 75,000 distinct CDR3 sequences, and 65% to 75% are seen once. The ten most abundant clones make up 25% to 35% of the sample.

Sequenced: distant non-tumor lung tissue. Here the chain combines TRBV28 and TRBJ2-3, with the D gene tentatively TRBD1 or TRBD2, based on 6 matching bases in each. This TCR was recovered from a woman in her 50s with non-small cell lung cancer. The CDR3 reads CASTPGWGAKTDTQYF. The nucleotides are TGTGCGAGCACCCCCGGTTGGGGGGCGAAGACAGATACGCAGTATTTT.